The TCR beta chain under discussion was sequenced for a study of T cell responses to AZD1222 COVID-19 vaccine. V was clipped by 6 bases and J by 3 bases; unmatched bases: 2. This CDR3 comprises 13 residues. Looked up from germline, CDR1 is SQVTM and CDR2 is ANQGSEA. General study points: Along spike, vaccine-associated CD4 TCRs were found throughout, with dominance at 160-218 and 743-854. The donors showed a predominance of white British ancestry and of females, with possible underestimation of clonal diversity. Only after the peak T cell response were repertoires sampled. It was only 6 or 7 AZD1222 recipients who were seropositive at baseline.

This table comes from immunoSEQ multiplex PCR, and its TCRdb copy is limited to in-frame clones, with some not included. The sample has approximately 150,000 clones, 92% seen once; the top ten hold around 4.5%. Remarks on this clone: Its antigen is unknown.

The V call is TRBV29-1, the J call TRBJ2-7; 13 bases are a match to TRBD2. The clonotype was recovered from an adult in good health. The material was peripheral blood, obtained on day 0 of MenACWY control vaccination. CDR3: CSVRTSGSYEQYF. In DNA form, the CDR3 reads TGCAGCGTACGGACTAGCGGGAGCTACGAGCAGTACTTC.